This passage covers 14 T cell receptor beta chains from one sample sequenced in a study of T-cell memory formation after mild COVID-19. TCRdb re-called the 5' RACE reads with MiXCR, one entry per CDR3 protein. The data contain a few hundred thousand distinct CDR3 sequences, more than 15% of them singletons. The sequenced sample was PBMCs or a T cell subset sorted from them (not recorded which). These receptors originate from a man aged 18 to 30 who had mild COVID-19 (a few samples of this study predate the infection). Cell type and time point are not known.

The table lists this clonotype with a few counts. The chain combines TRBV19 with TRBJ1-5; D is undetermined. Germline V gene sequence: CDR1 LNHDA, CDR2 SQIVND (reference sequence). This CDR3 contains 16 residues. The V gene lost 3 bases and the J gene lost 2 bases, with 14 bases spanning the gap. This chain's CDR3 is CASSIIWEAGNQPQHF. The CDR3 region has the DNA TGTGCCAGTAGTATCATATGGGAAGCGGGCAATCAGCCCCAGCATTTT.

The J gene is TRBJ2-3, the V gene TRBV10-3; 9 positions match TRBD2. The CDR3 contains 13 residues. V lost 6 bases, J lost 6 bases, and 4 bases stayed unmatched. Germline-derived CDR1 and CDR2 are ENHRY and SYGVKD. The CDR3 loop reads CAIRRGGKDTQYF. CDR3 in DNA: TGTGCCATCAGGCGGGGGGGCAAGGATACGCAGTATTTT.

Many counts were recorded for this clonotype. This chain uses TRBV2 with TRBJ2-2, with a tentative D call TRBD1 (6 bases). The CDR3 length is 15 residues. Germline V gene data show CDR1 as SNHLY and CDR2 as FYNNEI. V was shortened by 2 bases and J by 6 bases, with 13 bases between the two germline ends. The CDR3 protein is CASSEQGQGSGELFF. Here the CDR3 DNA reads TGTGCCAGCAGTGAACAGGGCCAGGGGTCCGGGGAGCTGTTTTTT.

This clonotype was seen many times. This chain uses TRBV12-3 or TRBV12-4 with TRBJ2-4, with D possibly being TRBD1 or TRBD2 (5 bases each). The CDR3 is made up of 13 amino acids. V lost 4 bases, J lost 9 bases, and 13 bases lay in between. The CDR3 DNA sequence: TGTGCCAGCAGTTCGACAGAAGGAGGCATTCAGTACTTC. Translation: CASSSTEGGIQYF.

The chain recombines TRBV20-1 with TRBJ2-1, with 8 bases matching TRBD2. After removal of 5 bases from V and 0 bases from J, the junction contained 6 bases not matched to a gene. The CDR3 extends over 15 amino acids. Germline V CDR1 and CDR2: DFQATT, SNEGSKA (reference sequence). The CDR3 spells CSAPPLAGSYNEQFF. The CDR3 DNA follows: TGCAGTGCTCCACCCCTAGCGGGCTCCTACAATGAGCAGTTCTTC.

The CDR3 reads CASRRQGGYEQYV. The CDR3 coding sequence is TGTGCCAGCAGGCGACAGGGGGGCTACGAGCAGTACGTC. The V and J genes are TRBV6-2 or TRBV6-3 and TRBJ2-7, with 9 nucleotides matching TRBD1. Per the germline V gene, CDR1 is MNHEY and CDR2 is SVGEGT. This CDR3 is built from 13 residues. The ends lost 6 bases at V and 3 bases at J; junction bases unmatched: 3.

This clonotype was counted only a few times. The chain carries TRBV9 and TRBJ2-3; weak D call: TRBD2 (6 bases). The CDR3 consists of 14 residues. Germline V lookup: CDR1 SGDLS, CDR2 YYNGEE. With 0 bases removed from V and 5 bases from J, the gap between germline ends came to 10 bases. The DNA of the CDR3 is TGTGCCAGCAGCGTAGGGTTGGGAGGAGATACGCAGTATTTT. It specifies CASSVGLGGDTQYF.

This clonotype was observed a single time. V gene TRBV4-3 combines with J gene TRBJ1-6, with D hard to call. Trimming took 0 bases from V and 9 from J, leaving 12 bases between them. CDR3 length: 15 amino acids. Per the germline V gene, CDR1 is LGHNA and CDR2 is YSLEER. The CDR3 region is CASSQDSTPSSPLHF. CDR3 nucleotides: TGCGCCAGCAGCCAAGACTCCACTCCTAGTTCACCCCTCCACTTT.

This chain connects TRBV4-1 to TRBJ2-5, with 9 bases fitting TRBD2. This CDR3 spans 19 amino acids. V was clipped by 1 base and J by 2 bases; unmatched bases: 14. Germline loops: CDR1 MGHRA, CDR2 YSYEKL. CDR3 region: CASSQGVLAGPRGQETQYF. Written as DNA, the CDR3 is TGCGCCAGCAGCCAAGGCGTGCTAGCGGGGCCGCGGGGGCAAGAGACCCAGTACTTC.

This clonotype was detected only a few times. This rearrangement joins TRBV20-1 to TRBJ2-3; TRBD2 might be the D (7 bases). The CDR3 has 16 amino acids. Germline CDR1 and CDR2: DFQATT and SNEGSKA (reference sequence). The V gene lost 0 bases and the J gene lost 5 bases, with 18 bases spanning the gap. This CDR3 is CSARDGGAWRGDTQYF. As DNA, the CDR3 is TGCAGTGCTAGAGATGGGGGGGCCTGGCGGGGAGATACGCAGTATTTT.

This clonotype appeared many times. The V and J genes are TRBV15 and TRBJ1-2, with D possibly TRBD1 on 5 matching bases. CDR1 and CDR2 (germline): LNHNV, YYDKDF (reference sequence). The V end lost 2 bases, the J end lost 1 base, and 26 bases lay between the germline ends. The CDR3 extends over 20 amino acids. CDR3 sequence reads: CATSRSLIQGEGSVNYGYTF. The CDR3 region has the DNA TGTGCCACCAGCAGATCCTTAATCCAGGGAGAGGGTAGCGTTAACTATGGCTACACCTTC.

This chain connects TRBV12-2 to TRBJ2-7. TRBV12-2 is listed as a pseudogene. The CDR3 loop spans 15 amino acids. DNA of the CDR3: TGTGCAAGTCGCTGCCGACGGTGTACGCTCTACGAGCAGTACGTC. The encoded protein is CASRCRRCTLYEQYV.

This clonotype has only a few counts. This chain uses TRBV10-3 with TRBJ2-7; TRBD1 aligns across 7 bases. The CDR3 is made up of 13 amino acids. Germline V CDR1 and CDR2: ENHRY, SYGVKD. V lost 6 bases and J lost 2; bases outside the gene matches: 4. As DNA, the CDR3 is TGTGCCATCAGGACAGGGATTCCCTACGAGCAGTACGTC. Protein sequence: CAIRTGIPYEQYV.

The chain joins TRBV11-2 to TRBJ2-7, with a weak D call TRBD1 (6 bases). Germline-derived CDR1 and CDR2 are SGHAT and FQNNGV. Trimming cost V 5 bases and J 6 bases, with 23 bases left between them. This CDR3 comprises 16 residues. The CDR3 region is CASSPLWGRGPSEQYF. The CDR3 coding sequence is TGTGCCAGCAGCCCCCTCTGGGGCAGGGGCCCTAGCGAGCAGTACTTC. The complete variable domain, with remaining parts taken from reference TRBV11-2 and TRBJ2-7, reads EAGVAQSPRYKIIEKRQSVAFWCNPISGHATLYWYQQILGQGPKLLIQFQNNGVVDDSQLPKDRFSAERLKGVDSTLKIQPAKLEDSAVYLCASSPLWGRGPSEQYFGPGTRLTVT.